Shown below are 9 T cell receptor beta chains from a single sample sequenced in a study of shared clonotypes between healthy human individuals. Produced via immunoSEQ multiplex PCR; TCRdb's table is partial and in-frame only. In the table there are approximately 1.5 million clones, 95% to 99% of which are singletons. What was sequenced was naive CD4+ T cells sorted from blood. The subset denotes: CD45RA+ positively selected. Every receptor here comes from a man aged 30-40 years in good health.

The chain joins TRBV18 to TRBJ2-1; D remains unclear. Germline CDR1 KGHSH, CDR2 LQKENI. Trimming stripped 3 bases from V and 0 bases from J, with 9 bases between. The CDR3 sequence is 15 residues long. The CDR3 loop reads CASSPDMSSYNEQFF. CDR3 sequence (DNA): TGTGCCAGCTCACCCGACATGAGCTCCTACAATGAGCAGTTCTTC.

The chain links TRBV19 to TRBJ2-3, with no clear D. V gave up 3 bases and J gave up 0 bases, with 13 bases separating them. CDR3 length: 16 residues. CDR1 and CDR2 from the germline V gene are LNHDA and SQIVND (reference sequence). The CDR3 coding sequence is TGTGCCAGTAGTATCTTTGGAGCAATCAGCACAGATACGCAGTATTTT. Its translation: CASSIFGAISTDTQYF.

V usage is TRBV19 and J usage is TRBJ2-5; maybe TRBD2 (6 bases). The CDR3 extends over 13 amino acids. The germline gives CDR1 LNHDA, CDR2 SQIVND (reference sequence). V lost 9 bases and J lost 3, with 14 bases in between. The CDR3 protein is CASSRWGEETQYF. In DNA, the CDR3 is TGTGCCAGCAGCCGGTGGGGGGAAGAGACCCAGTACTTC. The variable domain in full, with the rest retrieved from reference TRBV19 and TRBJ2-5, is DGGITQSPKYLFRKEGQNVTLSCEQNLNHDAMYWYRQDPGQGLRLIYYSQIVNDFQKGDIAEGYSVSREKKESFPLTVTSAQKNPTAFYLCASSRWGEETQYFGPGTRLLVL.

The V gene is TRBV5-6, the J gene TRBJ2-5; 10 bases are shared with TRBD2. Trimming took 2 bases from V and 2 from J; bases not matched to a gene: 12. CDR1 is SGHDT, CDR2 YYEEEE, per germline. The length of the CDR3 is 18 residues. The CDR3 reads CASSFGASGSTLQETQYF. In nucleotides, the CDR3 is TGTGCCAGCAGCTTCGGGGCTAGCGGGAGCACCCTTCAAGAGACCCAGTACTTC. The full variable domain, its missing parts supplied by reference TRBV5-6 and TRBJ2-5, is DAGVTQSPTHLIKTRGQQVTLRCSPKSGHDTVSWYQQALGQGPQFIFQYYEEEERQRGNFPDRFSGHQFPNYSSELNVNALLLGDSALYLCASSFGASGSTLQETQYFGPGTRLLVL.

This chain uses TRBV5-1 with TRBJ2-3; 11 bases are shared with TRBD2. The V gene end was trimmed by 0 bases and the J gene end by 5 bases; junction bases not matched to a gene: 8. Germline V gene lookup returns CDR1 SGHRS and CDR2 YFSETQ. The CDR3 sequence is 17 residues long. The CDR3 DNA reads as TGCGCCAGCAGCTTGGGATCTAGCGGGAGGTGGGGAGATACGCAGTATTTT. Its protein is CASSLGSSGRWGDTQYF.

The gene calls are TRBV6-5 and TRBJ1-3, with D possibly TRBD1 on 5 matching bases. The CDR3 extends over 13 amino acids. V gave up 5 bases and J gave up 4 bases, with 9 bases separating them. The germline gives CDR1 MNHEY, CDR2 SVGAGI. This CDR3 reads CASSTWTGNTIYF. In nucleotides, the CDR3 is TGTGCCAGCAGTACGTGGACAGGAAACACCATATATTTT.

Notes on this clone: Different DNA sequences within this sample yield the same CDR3. The chain uses TRBV6-1 and TRBJ2-5; D gene unclear. Germline-derived CDR1 and CDR2 are MNHNS and SASEGT. There are 11 residues in the CDR3. Trimming stripped 2 bases from V and 7 bases from J, with 5 bases between. CDR3 residues: CASSEIGTQYF. The CDR3 DNA reads as TGTGCCAGCAGTGAAATTGGGACCCAGTACTTC.

Turning to this clone: The same CDR3 arises from other DNA sequences in this sample as well. The chain uses TRBV29-1 and TRBJ2-5, with no clear D. The germline gives CDR1 SQVTM, CDR2 ANQGSEA. V was trimmed by 3 bases and J by 5 bases, leaving 4 bases between them. The CDR3 totals 10 residues. CDR3 protein: CSVEVETQYF. DNA of the CDR3: TGCAGCGTTGAGGTGGAGACCCAGTACTTC.

The V and J genes are TRBV18 and TRBJ2-3; 8 bases match TRBD1. The CDR3 spans 14 residues. The junction had 5 bases not matched to a gene; V was cut back by 2 bases and J by 7 bases. Germline V lookup: CDR1 KGHSH, CDR2 LQKENI. CDR3 in DNA: TGTGCCAGCTCACCAAGCAGGGGGCAAAATACGCAGTATTTT. Protein sequence: CASSPSRGQNTQYF.